This T cell receptor (beta chain) appears in the sequencing data of a study of cytomegalovirus exposure and HLA in healthy donors (dated by TCRdb to about 2017). As for the study more broadly: According to an earlier analysis of several hundred of the donors, about 179 million T cells yielded 90 million to 140 million unique TCR beta sequences and approximately 280 Gb of sequence data. In the later analysis, no new phenotypic data were used to find candidate immune exposures; instead, reliance was placed on TCR beta sequences and their occurrence across donors. All discovery cohort repertoires had been generated on a single sequencing platform. In an earlier analysis of 587 of the donors, high-throughput TCR beta sequencing was used to judge whether each TCR beta V gene segment behaved as functional or pseudogenic. A later analysis re-analyzed previously published TCR beta repertoires from about 600 donors and added high-resolution HLA genotyping to study TCR occurrence patterns. Of the roughly 400 genotyped donors, about 84% fell in the genetic ancestry cluster associated with self-reported Caucasian donors. To predict cytomegalovirus infection status, the study combined high-throughput TCR immunosequencing, statistical association of individual TCRs with disease status, and machine learning. Using immunosequencing, the study profiled T cell repertoires from approximately 700 subjects and related those repertoires to cytomegalovirus serostatus. HLA typing covered class I and class II loci at four-digit resolution. Four or five DR-DQ haplotypes were handled as single units for association and clustering because linkage in the cohort was strong. Along with the approximately 650-subject first cohort, a separate validation cohort of over a hundred different subjects was used. The study was designed to test whether signatures of past pathogen exposure could be identified by cataloging public T cell receptors. An early release covering about 600 HLA-typed donors comprised about 310 gigabases of sequencing data and tens of millions of unique TCR sequences. A later genetic analysis took genome-wide SNP genotypes for about 55% of the 666 donors and used that subset as a discovery cohort. The number of donors typed differed by locus, with 629-630 for A, B, C, DRB1 and DQB1, over 500 for DQA1, over 600 for DPA1, and approximately 470 for DPB1. Among around 400 genotyped donors of the cohort, an average of approximately 200,000 unique TCR beta nucleotide sequences was sequenced per donor, of which 15% to 20% were non-productive. Donor age, sex, ethnicity and CMV serostatus were compiled together with the repertoire data.

Comments on this clone: It lacks a known antigen. Base qualities are not recorded, but no much larger clone differs from it by a single base.

Libraries came from the immunoSEQ multiplex PCR assay. The multiplex PCR relied on a mix of 60 forward primers for TCR Vbeta segments and 13 reverse primers for TCR Jbeta segments. The CDR3 region of rearranged TCR beta genes was amplified from genomic DNA with a multiplex PCR assay. On the Illumina HiSeq System, the amplified TCR beta libraries were sequenced as 87-base-pair reads. Concerning the study's data processing: Across the 500 to 700 repertoires, a later analysis counted tens of millions of unique TCR beta chains, around 11 million of which were shared by at least two donors. To remove PCR and sequencing errors, raw reads were error-corrected and collapsed into unique sequences using a nearest-neighbor algorithm that merged closely related sequences. To assign V, D and J gene segments, CDR3 sequences were aligned to IMGT reference sequences. Each retained sequence needed at least a six-nucleotide match to both a V gene segment and a J gene segment. Rearrangements were classified as productive when the CDR3 lacked stop codons and remained in frame with V and J, and all other rearrangements were classified as non-productive. Following IMGT convention, CDR3 was defined as the stretch from the second conserved V-encoded cysteine up to the conserved J-encoded phenylalanine. The earlier analysis of roughly 590 of the donors excluded any sequence lacking an unambiguous match to a single V gene segment. In an earlier analysis of approximately 550 of the donors, V segments were called functional above 56.7% productive rearrangements and were called segregating when the between-donor standard deviation exceeded 5%. A statistical classification framework was built for diagnosing cytomegalovirus status from the catalog of TCR beta chain sequences. In a later analysis, TCR nucleotide sequences were compared against IMGT/GENE-DB human TR gene sequences so that V and J genes could be assigned. Using the TCRdist pipeline, a later analysis assigned CDR3 sequences along with most-parsimonious VDJ recombination scenarios. In a later analysis, every TCR beta chain was defined by the combination of its CDR3 amino acid sequence and its V-gene family, and reads without a unique V-gene family were dropped. As a way to deal with suspected cross-contamination and a sequencing artifact, a later analysis dropped more than 500 nucleotide sequences that were highly shared and had low generation probability. In a later analysis, a clonal expansion index was calculated for each public chain from normalized within-repertoire ranks of inferred template counts. In a later analysis, generation probabilities were computed with a VDJ recombination model fitted to out-of-frame rearrangements, and the resulting probabilities were checked against IGoR. In a later analysis, hypergeometric tests were used to score TCR-TCR, TCR-HLA and TCR-CMV co-occurrence, with a repertoire-size bias correction applied to TCR pairs. In a later analysis, false discovery rates were estimated by permuting HLA or CMV assignments 20 times. In a later analysis, co-occurring TCRs were grouped using DBSCAN, with TCRdist sequence similarity added in when clustering inside HLA-allele-positive subsets. For co-occurrence clustering, repertoires with fewer than 30,000 or more than 120,000 public chains were excluded, along with five repertoires with anomalous nucleotide sharing. Entries here come from immuneACCESS through TCRdb and include only in-frame sequences with V and J called. Some clones fail to appear in such tables; in the studies checked, an unresolved V gene covers under half of the shortfall, and the cause of the remainder is unknown. V and J calls plus clone size are reproduced from that table; the DNA served to infer D and trimming. The sample table holds some 120,000 clones, of which roughly 79% were seen once. The biggest ten clones account for 1.5% to 2% of the sample.

The study at large found these results: The cohort was sequenced for TCR beta chains only, and without alpha or paired-chain data the features that could be detected were limited. Assigning TCR associations to individual alleles was difficult when HLA alleles, especially DR and DQ, strongly co-occurred. In vitro tests confirmed that a few of the cytomegalovirus-associated TCR beta chains recognize cytomegalovirus antigens. The classifier was reported to diagnose cytomegalovirus status with high specificity and sensitivity in both the original and validation cohorts. Linkage disequilibrium might explain the correlated functional status among segregating V segments, but an unknown experimental factor could not be ruled out. A further reported finding was that TCR beta sequences accurately predicted the HLA-A and HLA-B alleles for most subjects in the first cohort. According to a later analysis, parvovirus B19, influenza, CMV and Epstein-Barr virus appeared linked to several top co-occurrence clusters. At a false discovery rate of 0.05, a later analysis linked 16,951 TCR beta sequences to specific HLA alleles. Because the 87-base-pair reads could not distinguish some IMGT-functional V segments, including TRBV6-2 and TRBV6-3, those segments were excluded. Across donors, most TCR sequences were observed very rarely, whereas some public TCRs were present in many individuals. In the study, approximately 160 TCR beta chains were listed as associated with cytomegalovirus. In a later analysis, most CMV-associated TCR beta chains were found to appear HLA-restricted, with HLA associations seemingly driven largely by CMV exposure. Compared with equally common non-associated chains, HLA-associated TCR beta chains in a later analysis were more clonally expanded and had lower generation probabilities. An association between a missense DCLRE1C variant and V-gene and J-gene trimming of TCR beta chains was found in a later genetic analysis and replicated in an independent cohort. In a later analysis, TCR association rates were found to vary across HLA loci, with the most associated TCRs seen for DRB1 alleles and the fewest for HLA-C alleles. Broadly in line with IMGT annotations, most TCR beta V segments showed up in productive rearrangements about 90% or about 30% of the time in an earlier analysis of several hundred of the donors. Roughly uniform sequencing depth across donors was assumed in presence/absence analyses, although this assumption may not hold. The sequencing pipeline was judged likely to have produced a cluster of highly shared sequence variants as a technical artifact. For the cohort, immune exposure information was limited to CMV serostatus. Over 15 rarely observed V segments, including chromosome 9 orphons, were excluded from the earlier analysis of a few hundred of the donors because counts were too low. Because HLA typing was missing for some donors at each locus, association tests included only the typed subset. According to the authors, the approach could potentially be generalized to other disease states and immunological phenotypes. Compared with the approximately 600-donor mean, donors in an Asian-associated ancestry cluster had fewer N-insertions in productive TCRs, according to a later genetic analysis.

The cohort consisted of 600 or so healthy bone marrow donors. At the time of sampling, all cohort members were nominally healthy, though unrecorded immune exposures were likely present. The donor was CMV seronegative and was included in the group of about 400 seronegative cohort members. A peripheral blood sample was collected from each donor, and TCR beta sequencing was performed on peripheral blood mononuclear cells. The Qiagen DNeasy Blood Extraction Kit was used to extract genomic DNA from the blood cell samples. Trimming takes 7 bases from V and 5 bases from J, and the germline ends sit 14 bases apart. Including cysteine and phenylalanine, the CDR3 has 13 amino acids. Only the CDR3 part of the read is kept: 39 bases, read in frame from the first base. As encoded in the germline V gene, CDR1 is MDHEN while CDR2 is SYDVKM.

The chain was built from TRBV28 and TRBJ1-1; there is no confident call for the D gene. Sequencing used PBMCs. The TCR originated in a woman aged 18-30 years in good health and CMV-seronegative. CDR3 sequence: CASTLFGGTEAFF. The nucleotide sequence reads TGTGCCAGCACCCTATTCGGAGGGACTGAAGCTTTCTTT.